A single sample gave rise to the 18 T cell receptor beta chains below, sequenced in a study of OX40 agonist ivuxolimab in advanced cancers. Sequenced by immunoSEQ multiplex PCR; TCRdb stores in-frame clones only, minus some. The data contain about 110,000 clones, 91% of them seen just once; the ten biggest clones take up roughly 0.66%. Here the sequenced sample was CD4+ or CD8+ T cells sorted from blood, taken in a trial of the OX40 agonist ivuxolimab. These receptors were obtained from an adult with an advanced solid tumor such as melanoma, head and neck, liver or kidney cancer.

This clone was found once. The rearrangement uses TRBV5-1 and TRBJ2-7; no firm D call. The CDR3 extends over 14 amino acids. V was shortened by 4 bases and J by 5 bases, with 16 bases between the two germline ends. In germline, CDR1 is SGHRS, CDR2 YFSETQ. As DNA, the CDR3 is TGCGCCAGCAGCCCCCGCGGAGATGGAAACGAGCAGTACTTC. It codes for CASSPRGDGNEQYF. The full variable domain, in which reference TRBV5-1 and TRBJ2-7 provide the parts outside the CDR3, is KAGVTQTPRYLIKTRGQQVTLSCSPISGHRSVSWYQQTPGQGLQFLFEYFSETQRNKGNFPGRFSGRQFSNSRSEMNVSTLELGDSALYLCASSPRGDGNEQYFGPGTRLTVT.

The V gene is TRBV2, the J gene TRBJ2-1; D call uncertain. This CDR3 contains 16 residues. CDR1 SNHLY and CDR2 FYNNEI come from the germline V gene. V was clipped by 4 bases and J by 0 bases, with 13 bases between them. The CDR3 region is CASSGVPGGSYNEQFF. The CDR3 DNA sequence: TGTGCCAGCAGTGGGGTGCCGGGTGGCTCCTACAATGAGCAGTTCTTC.

The chain couples TRBV9 to TRBJ2-1; possible D gene TRBD2, 6 bases. The CDR3 length is 15 residues. Germline-derived CDR1 and CDR2 are SGDLS and YYNGEE. The ends were cut back, 3 bases at V and 5 bases at J, with 15 bases in the middle. The CDR3 DNA follows: TGTGCCAGCAGCGCACCCGGGACTCTTCACAATGAGCAGTTCTTC. Translation gives CASSAPGTLHNEQFF. Drawing the rest from reference TRBV9 and TRBJ2-1, the complete variable domain is DSGVTQTPKHLITATGQRVTLRCSPRSGDLSVYWYQQSLDQGLQFLIQYYNGEERAKGNILERFSAQQFPDLHSELNLSSLELGDSALYFCASSAPGTLHNEQFFGPGTRLTVL.

This clone was picked up a small number of times. The chain carries TRBV7-8 and TRBJ1-2; no definite D call. Germline V gives CDR1 SGHVS, CDR2 FQNEAQ. This CDR3 region has 10 residues. DNA for the CDR3: TGTGCGTCGGGGAACTATGGCTACACCTTC. This codes for CASGNYGYTF.

The sample holds one count of this clone. The V gene is TRBV6-1, the J gene TRBJ2-1; the D gene is possibly TRBD2 (6 bases). Germline V lookup: CDR1 MNHNS, CDR2 SASEGT. CDR3 length: 15 amino acids. Trimming shortened V by 6 bases and J by 1 base, and 13 bases separated the two germline ends. Written as DNA, the CDR3 is TGTGCCAGCAGGTACCCCGGGGGTTCCTACAATGAGCAGTTCTTC. This sequence encodes CASRYPGGSYNEQFF.

This clone occurred a few times. The same CDR3 also results from other DNA sequences found in this sample. The chain combines TRBV6-1 with TRBJ1-5; 7 bases agree with TRBD1. The CDR3 runs to 13 residues. Looked up from germline, CDR1 is MNHNS and CDR2 is SASEGT. The ends lost 5 bases at V and 4 bases at J; junction bases unmatched: 2. DNA for the CDR3: TGTGCCAGCAGTCCAGGGGGAAATCAGCCCCAGCATTTT. Translating gives CASSPGGNQPQHF.

This chain uses TRBV28 with TRBJ1-2, with D hard to call. The CDR3 totals 16 residues. In germline, CDR1 is MDHEN, CDR2 SYDVKM. Between the trimmed V and J ends, which lost 2 bases and 2 bases, there was a span of 15 bases. CDR3 in DNA: TGTGCCAGCAGTTTAAGGGTTTATTGGTTCAACTATGGCTACACCTTC. It codes for CASSLRVYWFNYGYTF.

V and J are TRBV2 and TRBJ1-2; no clear D gene. Trimming cost V 6 bases and J 3 bases, with 11 bases left between them. Germline CDR1 reads SNHLY; CDR2 reads FYNNEI. The CDR3 consists of 13 residues. The chain's CDR3 is CASSPSLDYGYTF. In DNA, the CDR3 is TGTGCCAGCAGCCCCTCCCTTGACTATGGCTACACCTTC. Full variable domain (missing parts from reference TRBV2 and TRBJ1-2): EPEVTQTPSHQVTQMGQEVILRCVPISNHLYFYWYRQILGQKVEFLVSFYNNEISEKSEIFDDQFSVERPDGSNFTLKIRSTKLEDSAMYFCASSPSLDYGYTFGSGTRLTVV.

J is TRBJ2-2 and V is TRBV10-1; D could derive from TRBD1 or TRBD2 (6 bases each). This CDR3 region has 15 residues. V was shortened by 8 bases and J by 0 bases, with 13 bases between the two germline ends. Germline loops: CDR1 WNHNN, CDR2 SYGVQD (reference sequence). The CDR3 DNA sequence: TGCGCCAGCGGGCCGGGGGCATCGAACACCGGGGAGCTGTTTTTT. Its protein is CASGPGASNTGELFF.

This clone has just a few counts. V usage is TRBV19 and J usage is TRBJ1-2, with D unclear. The germline CDR1 and CDR2 sequences are LNHDA and SQIVND (reference sequence). The CDR3 is 14 residues long. The V end lost 5 bases, the J end lost 8 bases, and 18 bases lay between the germline ends. This CDR3 reads CASSPRAQLGGYTF. CDR3 sequence (DNA): TGTGCCAGTAGTCCCCGGGCACAGTTGGGAGGCTACACCTTC.

J is TRBJ2-2 and V is TRBV5-1, with 9 nucleotides matching TRBD1. The trim removed 7 bases at V and 2 bases at J, leaving 6 bases unmatched. Germline V gene lookup returns CDR1 SGHRS and CDR2 YFSETQ. CDR3 size: 15 residues. The CDR3 here is CASARTGVNTGELFF. The CDR3 coding sequence is TGCGCCAGCGCCCGGACAGGGGTCAACACCGGGGAGCTGTTTTTT. The entire variable domain, with the rest obtained from reference TRBV5-1 and TRBJ2-2, is as follows: KAGVTQTPRYLIKTRGQQVTLSCSPISGHRSVSWYQQTPGQGLQFLFEYFSETQRNKGNFPGRFSGRQFSNSRSEMNVSTLELGDSALYLCASARTGVNTGELFFGEGSRLTVL.

The chain has TRBV18 and TRBJ1-1; tentative D call: TRBD1 (5 bases). Germline V gene data show CDR1 as KGHSH and CDR2 as LQKENI. The CDR3 totals 15 residues. Deletions cut 5 bases from V and 4 bases from J, with 17 bases between. CDR3 coding DNA: TGTGCCAGCTCAGGGCCCCCTGGGGCCGGCACTGAAGCTTTCTTT. Its translation is CASSGPPGAGTEAFF.

The chain recombines TRBV19 with TRBJ2-7; 8 nucleotides match TRBD2. Germline V gene data show CDR1 as LNHDA and CDR2 as SQIVND (reference sequence). CDR3 length equals 13 residues. After removal of 4 bases from V and 5 bases from J, the junction contained 4 bases not matched to a gene. The chain's CDR3 is CASSTPGGDEQYF. In DNA, the CDR3 is TGTGCCAGTAGTACACCCGGGGGGGACGAGCAGTACTTC.

This clone was observed once. The V and J genes are TRBV2 and TRBJ1-2; no definite D call. Germline CDR1 and CDR2: SNHLY and FYNNEI. V dropped 6 bases and J dropped 8 bases, with 10 bases sitting between them. The CDR3 spans 11 residues. The CDR3, as DNA: TGTGCCAGCAGGGAAAGGGAAGGCTACACCTTC. This gives the protein CASREREGYTF.

The rearrangement joins TRBV9 to TRBJ2-5, with a possible D match to TRBD1 (5 bases). CDR1 is SGDLS and CDR2 is YYNGEE in the germline V gene. The CDR3 totals 17 residues. V was cut by 4 bases and J by 2 bases, with 21 bases left in between. CDR3 region: CASSKHQGRVIQETQYF. In DNA, the CDR3 is TGTGCCAGCAGCAAACACCAGGGCAGGGTAATACAAGAGACCCAGTACTTC.

This clone was seen a single time. Other nucleotide sequences from this sample produce the same CDR3. The chain joins TRBV6-1 to TRBJ2-7; D not resolved. The CDR3 is 12 amino acids. Trimming shortened V by 2 bases and J by 4 bases, and 6 bases separated the two germline ends. The germline V gene encodes CDR1 MNHNS and CDR2 SASEGT. In nucleotides, the CDR3 is TGTGCCAGCAGTGAACTGGGTTACGAGCAGTACTTC. Residues: CASSELGYEQYF.

The chain uses TRBV5-4 and TRBJ1-1, with D tentatively TRBD1 (5 bases). With 4 bases removed from V and 3 bases from J, the gap between germline ends came to 10 bases. Germline-derived CDR1 and CDR2 are SGHNT and YYREEE (reference sequence). The CDR3 is made up of 13 amino acids. The CDR3 sequence: CASSTGVYTEAFF. The CDR3 DNA follows: TGTGCCAGCAGCACGGGGGTCTACACTGAAGCTTTCTTT.

The V call is TRBV11-3, the J call TRBJ2-2, with D perhaps given as TRBD1 or TRBD2 (6 bases each). Germline assignment: CDR1 SGHNT and CDR2 YENEEA. V shed 6 bases and J shed 1 base, with 15 bases lying between them. This CDR3 region has 16 residues. CDR3 in amino acids: CASRTPRGENTGELFF. Written as DNA, the CDR3 is TGTGCCAGCAGGACGCCGAGGGGGGAGAACACCGGGGAGCTGTTTTTT. The full variable domain, completed using reference TRBV11-3 and TRBJ2-2, is EAGVVQSPRYKIIEKKQPVAFWCNPISGHNTLYWYLQNLGQGPELLIRYENEEAVDDSQLPKDRFSAERLKGVDSTLKIQPAELGDSAVYLCASRTPRGENTGELFFGEGSRLTVL.